This is a list of T cell receptor beta chains from one sample in a study of blood T cell repertoires in COVID-19. Profiled with immunoSEQ multiplex PCR; TCRdb holds only in-frame clones, not every one. Of roughly 200,000 clones listed, roughly 86% were seen once; the top ten hold roughly 2.9%. Sequencing input: peripheral blood. The receptors were sampled from a woman in her twenties or thirties with active or convalescent COVID-19. Each CDR3 is given with its conserved first and last residue. D genes are given only for firm matches. Clone size is stated in some rows and not others, as once, few, many or a class when expanded.

V gene,J gene,D gene,clone size,CDR3 DNA,CDR3 protein
TRBV5-4,TRBJ1-2,TRBD1,few,TGTGCCAGCAGCTTAGACAGGGGTTATGGCTACACCTTC,CASSLDRGYGYTF
TRBV5-4,TRBJ2-1,TRBD2,.,TGTGCCAGCAGCGCCACCAGCGGGACTTACAATGAGCAGTTCTTC,CASSATSGTYNEQFF
TRBV28,TRBJ2-1,.,once,TGTGCCAGCAGTTTAAACAGGGTAGGGTTTTACAATGAGCAGTTCTTC,CASSLNRVGFYNEQFF
TRBV5-1,TRBJ1-5,TRBD1,once,TGCGCCAGCAGCCCAGGGACAGGGACAACTCAGCCCCAGCATTTT,CASSPGTGTTQPQHF
TRBV4-2,TRBJ1-1,.,once,TGTGCCAGCAGCCAAGATGGGACAACGAACACTGAAGCTTTCTTT,CASSQDGTTNTEAFF
TRBV27,TRBJ2-7,TRBD2,.,TGTGCCAGCCACCGACTAGCGGGAGCTCCCAACGAGCAGTACTTC,CASHRLAGAPNEQYF
TRBV7-9,TRBJ1-3,.,.,TGTGCCAGCAGCTTGACCCGGGATGGAAACACCATATATTTT,CASSLTRDGNTIYF
TRBV25-1,TRBJ1-1,.,.,TGTGCCAGCAGTGAACTAGGGGTGGGGAACACTGAAGCTTTCTTT,CASSELGVGNTEAFF
TRBV23-1,TRBJ2-5,TRBD1,.,TGCGCCAGCAGTCATGACAGGGTGGGACGAAAAGAGACCCAGTACTTC,CASSHDRVGRKETQYF
TRBV19,TRBJ1-1,.,.,TGTGCCAGTAGTATGAGTCGGAACACTGAAGCTTTCTTT,CASSMSRNTEAFF
TRBV7-9,TRBJ1-6,.,.,TGTGCCAGCAGCTTGAACACCGAGGGTTCACCCCTCCACTTT,CASSLNTEGSPLHF
TRBV6-5,TRBJ1-5,.,.,TGTGCCAGCAGCCAAAAGAGCTATCAGCCCCAGCATTTT,CASSQKSYQPQHF
TRBV18,TRBJ2-5,TRBD1,.,TGTGCCAGCTCACCACTCCCCGGGACAGGGGGGGCCAAAGCTCGGGAGACCCAGTACTTC,CASSPLPGTGGAKARETQYF
TRBV5-1,TRBJ2-5,TRBD2,.,TGCGCCAGCAGCTTGGAGGAACTAGCGGGGTTCCAAGAGACCCAGTACTTC,CASSLEELAGFQETQYF
TRBV7-2,TRBJ2-5,.,.,TGTGCCAGCAGCTTATTCGGGGGTTCGGGGACCCAGTACTTC,CASSLFGGSGTQYF
TRBV11-3,TRBJ1-2,.,.,TGTGCCAGCAGCCGTGGACAGAAATTTGGCTACACCTTC,CASSRGQKFGYTF
TRBV7-8,TRBJ1-2,.,few,TGTGCCAGCAGCTTAGGCCCGGGTCTCTATAGTTATGGCTACACCTTC,CASSLGPGLYSYGYTF
TRBV12-3/TRBV12-4,TRBJ2-5,.,.,TGTGCCAGCAGCCGTGGGGGCGAGACCCAGTACTTC,CASSRGGETQYF
TRBV7-2,TRBJ2-3,TRBD1,.,TGTGCCAGCAGCCCGGACAGGACTCGCACAGATACGCAGTATTTT,CASSPDRTRTDTQYF
TRBV28,TRBJ2-7,.,.,TGTGCCAGCAGTCTTTATAGTGGGACAAGTAACTACGAGCAGTACTTC,CASSLYSGTSNYEQYF
TRBV30,TRBJ2-3,.,.,TGTGCCTGGAGTCCTATCGGAGATACGCAGTATTTT,CAWSPIGDTQYF
TRBV15,TRBJ1-5,.,.,TGTGCCACCAGCCCCCACAGGGTCCCTGATCAGCCCCAGCATTTT,CATSPHRVPDQPQHF
TRBV27,TRBJ2-7,.,.,TGTGCCAGCAGTTTAGGGCTAGCGAGAGCTCCCCACGAGCAGTACTTC,CASSLGLARAPHEQYF
TRBV7-9,TRBJ2-7,TRBD1,few,TGTGCCAGCAGCACGACGGACAGGTCGGACGAGCAGTACTTC,CASSTTDRSDEQYF
TRBV5-1,TRBJ1-1,TRBD1,.,TGCGCCAGCAGCTTGGCGACAGGGGTGGCCACTGAAGCTTTCTTT,CASSLATGVATEAFF
TRBV3-1/TRBV3-2,TRBJ1-2,TRBD1,.,TGTGCCAGCAGCCGGACAGGGGGGGACTATGGCTACACCTTC,CASSRTGGDYGYTF
TRBV10-3,TRBJ2-2,TRBD2,.,TGTGCCATCAGTATAGCGGGAGGGGCCGGGGAGCTGTTTTTT,CAISIAGGAGELFF
TRBV21-1,TRBJ2-3,.,.,TGTGCCAGCAGCAAAGTGGGGCCGACAGGGACCGGCAGCAAATATTTT,CASSKVGPTGTGSKYF
TRBV27,TRBJ2-1,.,.,TGTGCCAGCAGTCTTGACTCTTCTGGCAATGAGCAGTTCTTC,CASSLDSSGNEQFF
TRBV11-3,TRBJ2-3,TRBD2,.,TGTGCCAGCAGCCTGGGACTAGCGGGGGCAGATACGCAGTATTTT,CASSLGLAGADTQYF
TRBV10-3,TRBJ2-2,.,.,TGTGCCATCAGTGATAGGGAGTACACCGGGGAGCTGTTTTTT,CAISDREYTGELFF
TRBV5-4,TRBJ1-2,.,few,TGTGCCAGCAGCGCCGCCGGGATCATTAACTATGGCTACACCTTC,CASSAAGIINYGYTF
TRBV7-2,TRBJ1-5,TRBD1,.,TGTGCCAGCAGCTTCTCCGGGACAGCGGCTAATCAGCCCCAGCATTTT,CASSFSGTAANQPQHF
TRBV4-2,TRBJ2-3,TRBD2,.,TGTGCCAGCAGCCAAGATCGGGGACTAGCGGGAGCGGGTGGGCCAGATACGCAGTATTTT,CASSQDRGLAGAGGPDTQYF
TRBV27,TRBJ2-7,TRBD2,once,TGTGCCAGCAGTGTAGAACAAGCGGGAGGGTACTACGAGCAGTACTTC,CASSVEQAGGYYEQYF
TRBV14,TRBJ1-2,.,.,TGTGCCAGCAGCCAAATGGGGGCACTAACCAACTATGGCTACACCTTC,CASSQMGALTNYGYTF
TRBV9,TRBJ2-1,.,.,TGTGCCAGCAGCGCCCACGGGGGTTTGAATGAGCAGTTCTTC,CASSAHGGLNEQFF
TRBV7-9,TRBJ2-1,TRBD2,.,TGTGCCAGCAGCTTAGGGTCTAGCGGGAGCAGGAATGAGCAGTTCTTC,CASSLGSSGSRNEQFF
TRBV28,TRBJ2-7,.,.,TGTGCCAGCAGTGGCCCCGGGACAACCTACGAGCAGTACTTC,CASSGPGTTYEQYF
TRBV19,TRBJ1-1,.,.,TGTGCCAGTAGTATAGGGTCAAGACGGCGGAACTTT,CASSIGSRRRNF
TRBV19,TRBJ1-6,.,.,TGTGCCAGTAGTCAAAGACAGGATTCACCCCTCCACTTT,CASSQRQDSPLHF
TRBV15,TRBJ1-4,.,.,TGTGCCACCAGCAGATTCAGGACAGCGGCAACTAATGAAAAACTGTTTTTT,CATSRFRTAATNEKLFF
TRBV6-5,TRBJ1-1,.,.,TGTGCCAGCAGTTACCTCAGGGGGAACACTGAAGCTTTCTTT,CASSYLRGNTEAFF
TRBV2,TRBJ1-4,.,.,TGTGCCAGCAGTTTCCAGGGGTTAGATGAAAAACTGTTTTTT,CASSFQGLDEKLFF
TRBV2,TRBJ2-6,.,.,TGTGCCATCCTTTCTGGGGCCAACGTCCTGACTTTC,CAILSGANVLTF
TRBV4-1,TRBJ1-2,.,.,TGCGCCAGCAGCCAAGGCAGTGGCTACACCTTC,CASSQGSGYTF
TRBV19,TRBJ2-7,TRBD2,.,TGTGCCAGTAGTACCGCTAGCGGGAGCTCCTACGAGCAGTACTTC,CASSTASGSSYEQYF
TRBV9,TRBJ2-1,.,.,TGTGCCAGCAGCGTAGGGCACCTTAATGAGCAGTTCTTC,CASSVGHLNEQFF
TRBV19,TRBJ1-1,.,.,TGTGCCAGTAGTATTTTCGACAGGCCGTTGGGAACTGAAGCTTTCTTT,CASSIFDRPLGTEAFF
TRBV19,TRBJ1-5,TRBD1,.,TGTGCCAGTAGCCCCCTCCGGGACAGGGCCCATCAGCCCCAGCATTTT,CASSPLRDRAHQPQHF
TRBV24-1,TRBJ1-2,TRBD1,.,TGTGCCACCAGTGCCCGGACAGGCTATGGCTACACCTTC,CATSARTGYGYTF
TRBV28,TRBJ1-2,.,.,TGTGCCAGCAACCCCAGTAGGGGCTGGGGCTATGGCTACACCTTC,CASNPSRGWGYGYTF
TRBV10-2,TRBJ2-4,.,.,TGCGCCAGCAGTGAGAGCAGGTCCGGAAACATTCAGTACTTC,CASSESRSGNIQYF
TRBV15,TRBJ1-2,TRBD1,.,TGTGCCACCAGCAGAGAACATACAGGGGACGATAAAGGCTACACCTTC,CATSREHTGDDKGYTF
TRBV6-4,TRBJ1-1,.,.,TGTGCCAGCAGTGACACCCATACGGGCACTGAAGCTTTCTTT,CASSDTHTGTEAFF
TRBV4-1,TRBJ2-3,TRBD2,.,TGCGCCAGCAGCCAAGCTCTAGCGGGGGACTTCCTCACAGATACGCAGTATTTT,CASSQALAGDFLTDTQYF